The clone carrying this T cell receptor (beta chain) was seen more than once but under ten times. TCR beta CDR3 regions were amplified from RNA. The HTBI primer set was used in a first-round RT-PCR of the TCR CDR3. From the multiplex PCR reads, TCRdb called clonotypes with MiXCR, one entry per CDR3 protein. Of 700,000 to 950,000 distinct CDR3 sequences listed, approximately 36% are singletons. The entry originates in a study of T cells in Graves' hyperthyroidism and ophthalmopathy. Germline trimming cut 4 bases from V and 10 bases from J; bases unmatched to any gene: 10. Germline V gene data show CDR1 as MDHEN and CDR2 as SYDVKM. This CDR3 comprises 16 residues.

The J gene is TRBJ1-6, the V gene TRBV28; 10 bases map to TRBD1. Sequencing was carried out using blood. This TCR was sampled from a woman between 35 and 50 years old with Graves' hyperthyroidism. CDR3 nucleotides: TGTGCCAGCAGTTCCTGGACAGGGGGACTGAAGTCACCCCTCCACTTT. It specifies CASSSWTGGLKSPLHF.